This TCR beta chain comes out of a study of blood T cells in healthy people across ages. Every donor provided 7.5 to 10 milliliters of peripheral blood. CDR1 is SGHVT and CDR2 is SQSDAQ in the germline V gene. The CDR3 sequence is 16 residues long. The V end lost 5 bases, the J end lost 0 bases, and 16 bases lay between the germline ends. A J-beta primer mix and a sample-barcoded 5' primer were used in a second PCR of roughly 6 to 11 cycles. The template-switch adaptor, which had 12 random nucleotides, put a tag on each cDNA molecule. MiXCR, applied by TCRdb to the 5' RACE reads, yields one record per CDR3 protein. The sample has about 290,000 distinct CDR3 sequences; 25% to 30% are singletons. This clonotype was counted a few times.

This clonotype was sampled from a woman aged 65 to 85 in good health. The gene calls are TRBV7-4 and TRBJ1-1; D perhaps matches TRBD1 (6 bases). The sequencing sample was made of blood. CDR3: CASSPTGTPLNTEAFF. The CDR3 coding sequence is TGTGCCAGCAGCCCCACAGGGACCCCTTTGAACACTGAAGCTTTCTTT.